A selection of T cell receptor beta chains follows, all from one sample in a study of blood T cell repertoires in COVID-19. Libraries were prepared by immunoSEQ multiplex PCR; TCRdb keeps only in-frame clonotypes and omits some of them. The data contain roughly 180,000 clones, roughly three quarters of them singletons. What was sequenced was peripheral blood. These receptors were taken from a woman in her 50s with active or convalescent COVID-19. CDR3s include the opening cysteine and the closing phenylalanine or tryptophan. A D gene is named only where the DNA matches it firmly. Size tells how often a clone was seen (once, few, many) or the class of an expanded clone, and some rows leave it out.

V gene	clone size	J gene	D gene	CDR3 DNA	CDR3 protein
TRBV7-9	-	TRBJ1-3	-	TGTGCCAGCAGCTTGACAGCTGGAAACACCATATATTTT	CASSLTAGNTIYF
TRBV5-5	-	TRBJ2-7	-	TGTGCCAGCAGCTTTGAGAAGAACGAGCAGTACTTC	CASSFEKNEQYF
TRBV18	-	TRBJ2-1	TRBD1	TGTGCCAGCTCACCCGAGGACAGGGGTAGGAATGAGCAGTTCTTC	CASSPEDRGRNEQFF
TRBV9	-	TRBJ2-7	TRBD1	TGTGCCAGCAGCGTAGGGTGGGGACAGGATTACGAGCAGTACTTC	CASSVGWGQDYEQYF
TRBV29-1	-	TRBJ1-2	TRBD1	TGCAGCGGTGGACCCGGGACAGCCTACTATGGCTACACCTTC	CSGGPGTAYYGYTF
TRBV30	-	TRBJ1-1	-	TGTGCCTGGAGTGCCAGGGGAAGGAACACTGAAGCTTTCTTT	CAWSARGRNTEAFF
TRBV5-1	-	TRBJ2-3	-	TGCGCCAGCAGCTTGGCCGGACTTACAAGCACAGATACGCAGTATTTT	CASSLAGLTSTDTQYF
TRBV28	-	TRBJ1-5	-	TGTGCCAGCAGTTCCGGGGGGGATAGCAATCAGCCCCAGCATTTT	CASSSGGDSNQPQHF
TRBV2	once	TRBJ2-5	-	TGTGCCAGCAGCTCCCAGGAGACCCAGTACTTC	CASSSQETQYF
TRBV5-5	-	TRBJ2-5	TRBD2	TGTGCCAGCAGCTTGGGGGCTAGCGGGGCCATCGGAGAGACCCAGTACTTC	CASSLGASGAIGETQYF
TRBV3-1/TRBV3-2	few	TRBJ2-7	-	TGTGCCAGCAGCGGCGGGACAGTCTACGAGCAGTACTTC	CASSGGTVYEQYF
TRBV7-3	once	TRBJ1-5	-	TGTGCCAGCAGCTTGGGGCCAAATCAGCCCCAGCATTTT	CASSLGPNQPQHF
TRBV9	few	TRBJ1-5	TRBD1	TGTGCCAGCAGCATACAGGGGGGCAATCAGCCCCAGCATTTT	CASSIQGGNQPQHF
TRBV4-2	-	TRBJ1-4	-	TGTGCCAGCAGCCAGACAGGCATTGGGGAAAAACTGTTTTTT	CASSQTGIGEKLFF
TRBV4-3	few	TRBJ1-2	-	TGCGCCAGCAGCCCGGTCATTAACTATGGCTACACCTTC	CASSPVINYGYTF
TRBV19	-	TRBJ1-1	-	TGTGCCAGTAGTATAGGTTCGACAGGAATGAACACTGAAGCTTTCTTT	CASSIGSTGMNTEAFF
TRBV14	-	TRBJ1-2	TRBD1	TGTGCCAGCAGTCCGGACAGGGGGCAAATTATGTCTGGCTACACCTTC	CASSPDRGQIMSGYTF
TRBV19	many	TRBJ2-1	-	TGTGCCAGTAGTATATCCCCTCTAGCGTCGCAGTTCTTC	CASSISPLASQFF
TRBV9	-	TRBJ2-3	TRBD1	TGTGCCAGCAGCGTGTGGACAGGGTCGACAGATACGCAGTATTTT	CASSVWTGSTDTQYF
TRBV7-9	-	TRBJ2-2	TRBD1	TGTGCCAGCAGGACAGGGACGACCGGGGAGCTGTTTTTT	CASRTGTTGELFF
TRBV15	-	TRBJ1-2	-	TGTGCCACCAGCGGGGGGGGGTTTGCCTATGGCTACACCTTC	CATSGGGFAYGYTF
TRBV6-1	-	TRBJ1-1	-	TGTGCCAGCAGTGAGGGGGGGGGCACTGAAGCTTTCTTT	CASSEGGGTEAFF
TRBV18	few	TRBJ1-1	-	TGTGCCAGCTCACCCCTAGACCAGAACACTGAAGCTTTCTTT	CASSPLDQNTEAFF
TRBV27	-	TRBJ1-4	TRBD1	TGTGCCAGCAGCTTTGGAGGGACAGGAAGGGGGAAACTGTTTTTT	CASSFGGTGRGKLFF
TRBV14	-	TRBJ2-1	-	TGTGCCAGCAGCCACTTCTCCTACAATGAGCAGTTCTTC	CASSHFSYNEQFF
TRBV5-6	-	TRBJ2-6	-	TGTGCCAGCAGCTTTAACTCTGGGGCCAACGTCCTGACTTTC	CASSFNSGANVLTF
TRBV6-2/TRBV6-3	-	TRBJ2-7	TRBD2	TGTGCCAGCAGTTACTCGTCGATCGGACTAGCGGATTCCTACGAGCAGTACTTC	CASSYSSIGLADSYEQYF
TRBV30	-	TRBJ1-4	-	TGTGCCTGGTCCCGGACAGACCTTAATGAAAAACTGTTTTTT	CAWSRTDLNEKLFF
TRBV19	-	TRBJ1-5	-	TGTGCCAGTACGTCCCTCATTTGGGGCTCTCAGCCCCAGCATTTT	CASTSLIWGSQPQHF
TRBV4-3	-	TRBJ2-7	TRBD2	TGCGCCAGCAGCCAAGAAGTTGCCAGCGGGGCTCCCTACGAGCAGTACTTC	CASSQEVASGAPYEQYF
TRBV28	-	TRBJ1-2	-	TGTGCCAGCAGTTTAGGACAGAGCCACTATGGCTACACCTTC	CASSLGQSHYGYTF
TRBV3-1/TRBV3-2	few	TRBJ1-4	TRBD1	TGTGCCAGCAGCCACAGGGGGCAGAATGAAAAACTGTTTTTT	CASSHRGQNEKLFF
TRBV6-2/TRBV6-3	-	TRBJ1-1	-	TGTGCCAGCAGCCCCCGGGGAATCGGGGCTTTCTTT	CASSPRGIGAFF